The rows below give T cell receptor beta chains drawn from one sample of a study of early T cells in non-severe SARS-CoV-2 infection. TCRdb itself ran the 5' RACE reads through MiXCR, one entry per CDR3 protein. The data hold tens of thousands of distinct CDR3 sequences, with under 6% observed a single time. The sequenced material came from whole blood. These TCRs come from an adult who was a healthcare worker with PCR-confirmed SARS-CoV-2 infection or an uninfected control (not recorded which). Each CDR3 is given with its conserved first and last residue. The D gene is left open where the match is weak. Clone sizes are given selectively: once, few, many, or a class where the clone is expanded.

DNA | CDR3 | J | V | size | D
TGTGCCAGCAGCCCCCCCGTACGCTCCTACGAGCAGTACTTC | CASSPPVRSYEQYF | TRBJ2-7 | TRBV7-9 | medium-sized | .
TGTGCCAGCAGTTTTCCTAGCGGGGGGTACAATGAGCAGTTCTTC | CASSFPSGGYNEQFF | TRBJ2-1 | TRBV12-3/TRBV12-4 | few | TRBD2
TGCAGTGCTTCCCCTAGGGGGACAGGGGAGTCGGAGACCCAGTACTTC | CSASPRGTGESETQYF | TRBJ2-5 | TRBV20-1 | few | TRBD1
TGTGCCAGCACCCCCGGGGACACTGAAGCTTTCTTT | CASTPGDTEAFF | TRBJ1-1 | TRBV12-3/TRBV12-4 | . | .
TGTGCCAGCAGCCCCGGACAGAATCCCCGTTATGGCTACACCTTC | CASSPGQNPRYGYTF | TRBJ1-2 | TRBV7-9 | many | .
TGTGCCAGCTCACCAGACAGGGAGACTAAAGCTTTCTTT | CASSPDRETKAFF | TRBJ1-1 | TRBV18 | many | TRBD1
TGTGCCAGCAGTGCTACTAGCGGGGGAAGAGGCAATGAGCAGTTCTTC | CASSATSGGRGNEQFF | TRBJ2-1 | TRBV6-1 | many | TRBD2
TGCGCCAGCAGCCAAGATACATGGGGCAACACTGAAGCTTTCTTT | CASSQDTWGNTEAFF | TRBJ1-1 | TRBV4-1 | few | .
TGTGCCAGCAGCTCCGGGACAGAAGAGACCCAGTACTTC | CASSSGTEETQYF | TRBJ2-5 | TRBV11-3 | many | TRBD1
TGTGCCAGCAGCCCCTTCCGGTGGGGGGCGGCCTACGAGCAGTACTTC | CASSPFRWGAAYEQYF | TRBJ2-7 | TRBV7-9 | . | .
TGTGCCAGCAGCTTGGAGCGGGGGGGATTGGAGACCCAGTACTTC | CASSLERGGLETQYF | TRBJ2-5 | TRBV5-4 | many | TRBD2
TGTGCCAGCAGCTTACCCGGGATTCGGGGTGAAGCTTTCTTT | CASSLPGIRGEAFF | TRBJ1-1 | TRBV7-2 | many | .
TGTGCCATCAGAATGGGAGGGAACACCGGGGAGCTGTTTTTT | CAIRMGGNTGELFF | TRBJ2-2 | TRBV10-3 | . | .
TGTGCCACCAGTGATCGCCGGGACAGGCGCACCTACGAGCAGTACTTC | CATSDRRDRRTYEQYF | TRBJ2-7 | TRBV24-1 | many | TRBD1
TGTGCCACCAGCAGAGATTCACAGGGGGCGCGAGAGACCCAGTACTTC | CATSRDSQGARETQYF | TRBJ2-5 | TRBV15 | few | TRBD1
TGTGCCGGGTTGAGCATCAACTCTGGAAACACCATATATTTT | CAGLSINSGNTIYF | TRBJ1-3 | TRBV12-3/TRBV12-4 | . | .
TGTGCCAGCAGTGGGGACGGACGGTATCAGCCCCAGCATTTT | CASSGDGRYQPQHF | TRBJ1-5 | TRBV2 | few | .
TGTGCCAGCAGATTAGCGGGGGGGGACTACAATGAGCAGTTCTTC | CASRLAGGDYNEQFF | TRBJ2-1 | TRBV12-3/TRBV12-4 | many | TRBD2
TGCAGTGCACCGCGGGGACAGGGGGCGACTGGCTATGGCTACACCTTC | CSAPRGQGATGYGYTF | TRBJ1-2 | TRBV20-1 | many | TRBD1
TGTGCCAGCAGCGTGTCCGGGGGGATGAGCTCCTACAATGAGCAGTTCTTC | CASSVSGGMSSYNEQFF | TRBJ2-1 | TRBV9 | many | TRBD2
TGCAGTGCTAGCGTCCCTAGCGGGAGTACGAATGAGCAGTTCTTC | CSASVPSGSTNEQFF | TRBJ2-1 | TRBV20-1 | few | TRBD2
TGTGCCAGCAGCTTAGCGAGGGGAGGGACTGAAGCTTTCTTT | CASSLARGGTEAFF | TRBJ1-1 | TRBV7-8 | many | .
TGTGCCAGCAGCCCGGATATCGGTAATGAAAAACTGTTTTTT | CASSPDIGNEKLFF | TRBJ1-4 | TRBV11-1 | . | .
TGTGCCAGCCGCGCCCTGACACGTGTTGGCTACACCTTC | CASRALTRVGYTF | TRBJ1-2 | TRBV12-3/TRBV12-4 | many | .
TGTGCCAGCAGCTTAACTAGCGGGCCCCTTATCAACATTCAGTACTTC | CASSLTSGPLINIQYF | TRBJ2-4 | TRBV7-3 | . | TRBD2
TGTGCAAGTCGCTTAGGGAGAATAGGGAGGATACCCTACGAGCAGTACTTC | CASRLGRIGRIPYEQYF | TRBJ2-7 | TRBV12-2 | few | .
TGTGCCATCAGTGAGTCGGACACTAGCACAGATACGCAGTATTTT | CAISESDTSTDTQYF | TRBJ2-3 | TRBV10-3 | . | .
TGCGCCAGCAGTGACCAACAGGGGAATTCACCCCTCCACTTT | CASSDQQGNSPLHF | TRBJ1-6 | TRBV10-1 | many | TRBD1
TGCAGTGCTAGAGCACTTGCCGGGACAGGGTGGACGGGGGAGCTGTTTTTT | CSARALAGTGWTGELFF | TRBJ2-2 | TRBV20-1 | many | TRBD1
TGTGCCAGCAGCTTATATGCCAAAGACACTGAAGCTTTCTTT | CASSLYAKDTEAFF | TRBJ1-1 | TRBV7-9 | many | .